Below are 23 T cell receptor beta chains sequenced from a single sample in a study of cytomegalovirus exposure and HLA in healthy donors. PCR employed 60 Vbeta and 13 Jbeta primers. TCRdb's table, derived via immunoSEQ multiplex PCR, lists solely in-frame clones and lacks some. In the table there are more than 200,000 clones, roughly 82% of which are singletons. Material for sequencing was PBMCs. Every receptor here comes from a man aged 35 to 55 in good health and CMV-seropositive.

The chain combines TRBV19 with TRBJ2-1, with D possibly being TRBD2 (7 bases). Germline lookup yields CDR1 LNHDA and CDR2 SQIVND (reference sequence). The CDR3 runs to 14 residues. Trimming shortened V by 9 bases and J by 12 bases, and 24 bases separated the two germline ends. In DNA, the CDR3 is TGTGCCAGCCAAGGGGGGGGAGTGGGCGGACGGCAGTTCTTC. Translating it yields CASQGGGVGGRQFF. The full variable domain, completed using reference TRBV19 and TRBJ2-1, is DGGITQSPKYLFRKEGQNVTLSCEQNLNHDAMYWYRQDPGQGLRLIYYSQIVNDFQKGDIAEGYSVSREKKESFPLTVTSAQKNPTAFYLCASQGGGVGGRQFFGPGTRLTVL.

This chain's CDR3 is CASSVGGRPATGEQYF. In nucleotides, the CDR3 is TGTGCCAGCAGCGTAGGGGGCCGTCCTGCTACTGGTGAGCAGTACTTC. The rearrangement links TRBV9 to TRBJ2-5; maybe TRBD1 (5 bases). The germline V gene has CDR1 SGDLS and CDR2 YYNGEE. This CDR3 has 16 residues. The V gene lost 0 bases and the J gene lost 11 bases, with 23 bases spanning the gap.

CDR3 sequence: CASSLAGDGANVLTF. DNA of the CDR3: TGTGCCAGCAGCTTAGCTGGAGATGGGGCCAACGTCCTGACTTTC. The chain links TRBV11-3 to TRBJ2-6; D remains unclear. CDR3 length: 15 residues. Trimming left V 1 base short and J 3 bases short, with 7 bases between. Germline values: CDR1 SGHNT, CDR2 YENEEA.

Only a few counts were recorded for this clone. The rearrangement uses TRBV6-1 and TRBJ1-5, with D hard to call. The CDR3 sequence is 14 residues long. Per germline, CDR1 MNHNS and CDR2 SASEGT. V lost 4 bases to trimming and J lost 4 bases, with 11 bases between them. This CDR3 reads CASSGEFANQPQHF. The CDR3 nucleotides read TGTGCCAGCAGTGGAGAGTTTGCAAATCAGCCCCAGCATTTT.

V and J are TRBV18 and TRBJ1-2; possibly TRBD1 for D (6 bases). The CDR3 sequence is 12 residues long. Looked up from germline, CDR1 is KGHSH and CDR2 is LQKENI. Trimming shortened V by 3 bases and J by 8 bases, and 10 bases separated the two germline ends. The CDR3 is CASSPQGRGYTF. The DNA of the CDR3 is TGTGCCAGCTCACCGCAGGGGCGCGGCTACACCTTC.

This chain connects TRBV7-8 to TRBJ1-1; D is ambiguous. There are 13 residues in the CDR3. Trimming removed 2 bases from V and 1 base from J, with 5 bases in between. The germline CDR1 and CDR2 sequences are SGHVS and FQNEAQ. CDR3 sequence: CASSLYRNTEAFF. For the CDR3, the DNA is TGTGCCAGCAGCTTATACAGGAACACTGAAGCTTTCTTT.

The V and J genes are TRBV5-5 and TRBJ1-2, with D tentatively TRBD1 (5 bases). V lost 0 bases, J lost 3 bases, and 9 bases lay in between. The CDR3 is 14 amino acids. Germline V gene data show CDR1 as SGHKS and CDR2 as YYEKEE (reference sequence). The CDR3 sequence: CASSLGGRDYGYTF. The CDR3 DNA sequence: TGTGCCAGCAGCTTGGGAGGCAGGGACTATGGCTACACCTTC. Filled out from reference TRBV5-5 and TRBJ1-2, the complete variable domain reads DAGVTQSPTHLIKTRGQQVTLRCSPISGHKSVSWYQQVLGQGPQFIFQYYEKEERGRGNFPDRFSARQFPNYSSELNVNALLLGDSALYLCASSLGGRDYGYTFGSGTRLTVV.

The chain uses TRBV5-4 and TRBJ1-1; D possibly corresponds to TRBD1 (5 bases). The CDR3 consists of 12 residues. The ends were cut back, 3 bases at V and 6 bases at J, with 9 bases in the middle. Germline V gene lookup returns CDR1 SGHNT and CDR2 YYREEE (reference sequence). The DNA for the CDR3 is TGTGCCAGCAGCTCGGGCAGGGCTGAAGCTTTCTTT. This gives the protein CASSSGRAEAFF.

V gene TRBV28 combines with J gene TRBJ2-5, with D possibly matching TRBD1 (6 bases). The germline V gene encodes CDR1 MDHEN and CDR2 SYDVKM. Trimming took 6 bases from V and 0 from J, leaving 11 bases between them. The length of the CDR3 is 14 residues. The CDR3 sequence: CASSPDRYQETQYF. The CDR3 DNA reads TGTGCCAGCAGCCCCGACAGGTACCAAGAGACCCAGTACTTC.

This clone has a single count. One end of the junction varies from germline; a read error may be responsible. The same CDR3 is also encoded by other DNA sequences in this sample. This chain uses TRBV9 with TRBJ1-2; D remains ambiguous. CDR1 and CDR2 (germline): SGDLS, YYNGEE. The CDR3 length is 15 residues. The DNA for the CDR3 is TGCGCCAGCAGCGTAGATGGCCAGATCAACTATGGCTACACCTTC. This encodes CASSVDGQINYGYTF. Together with reference TRBV9 and TRBJ1-2, the CDR3 gives the full variable domain: DSGVTQTPKHLITATGQRVTLRCSPRSGDLSVYWYQQSLDQGLQFLIQYYNGEERAKGNILERFSAQQFPDLHSELNLSSLELGDSALYFCASSVDGQINYGYTFGSGTRLTVV.

The gene calls are TRBV19 and TRBJ2-1; TRBD2 matches 9 bases. The germline V gene has CDR1 LNHDA and CDR2 SQIVND (reference sequence). V lost 3 bases, J lost 10 bases, and 10 bases stayed unmatched. CDR3 length equals 15 residues. CDR3 protein: CASSMAGGGNEEQFF. The CDR3 DNA reads TGTGCCAGTAGTATGGCGGGAGGGGGTAATGAAGAGCAGTTCTTC.

This chain links TRBV5-6 with TRBJ1-6; TRBD1 aligns across 8 bases. The CDR3 sequence is 16 residues long. Trimming cost V 3 bases and J 7 bases; bases outside gene matches: 9. CDR1 is SGHDT and CDR2 is YYEEEE in the germline V gene. CDR3 coding DNA: TGTGCCAGCAGCTGGGGGGTCGGACAGGGAAATTCACCCCTCCACTTT. Amino acids: CASSWGVGQGNSPLHF.

The rearrangement uses TRBV2 and TRBJ2-7; 7 bases are a match to TRBD1. The V gene's germline CDR1 is SNHLY and CDR2 FYNNEI. CDR3 size: 17 residues. The J segment lost 2 bases and the V segment lost 2 bases, leaving 12 bases of the junction unmatched. CDR3: CASSEPGTVSFTYEQYV. The CDR3 region has the DNA TGTGCCAGCAGTGAACCCGGGACAGTCTCTTTTACCTACGAGCAGTACGTC.

This sequence joins TRBV5-1 and TRBJ2-5, with TRBD1 matching over 7 bases. Germline trimming cut 5 bases from V and 2 bases from J; bases unmatched to any gene: 3. The CDR3 extends over 13 amino acids. From germline, CDR1 is SGHRS and CDR2 YFSETQ. The CDR3 region is CASRTGLQETQYF. CDR3 bases: TGCGCCAGCAGGACAGGGTTGCAAGAGACCCAGTACTTC.

The chain recombines TRBV6-5 with TRBJ2-1; 8 bases are a match to TRBD2. The CDR3 runs to 13 residues. CDR1 is MNHEY, CDR2 SVGAGI, per germline. V trimming: 5 bases; J trimming: 8 bases; junction bases outside the gene matches: 5. Here the CDR3 reads CASSLGGEDEQFF. The DNA of the CDR3 is TGTGCCAGCAGTCTCGGGGGGGAGGATGAGCAGTTCTTC.

With regard to this clone: Different DNA sequences within this sample yield the same CDR3. The J gene is TRBJ2-1, the V gene TRBV7-9; 12 bases align to TRBD2. The germline gives CDR1 SEHNR, CDR2 FQNEAQ (reference sequence). The CDR3 covers 17 residues. V was clipped by 5 bases and J by 3 bases; unmatched bases: 8. The CDR3 reads CASSPQTSGSVYNEQFF. CDR3 DNA: TGTGCCAGCAGCCCCCAGACTAGCGGGAGTGTCTACAATGAGCAGTTCTTC.

The V call is TRBV7-9, the J call TRBJ1-3; no reliable D call. V was cut by 5 bases and J by 0 bases, with 17 bases left in between. Germline values: CDR1 SEHNR, CDR2 FQNEAQ (reference sequence). This CDR3 is built from 17 residues. This chain's CDR3 is CASSPPGADFSGNTIYF. For the CDR3, the DNA is TGTGCCAGCAGCCCTCCGGGAGCTGACTTCTCTGGAAACACCATATATTTT.

This clone was picked up one time. The V call is TRBV2, the J call TRBJ2-7, with D tentatively TRBD1 (6 bases). The V end was cut by 7 bases, the J end by 2 bases, with 12 bases between. CDR3 length equals 13 residues. The germline V gene has CDR1 SNHLY and CDR2 FYNNEI. In DNA form, the CDR3 reads TGTGCCAGCAAGCGCAGGGGAACCTACGAGCAGTACTTC. This gives the protein CASKRRGTYEQYF.

The J gene is TRBJ2-7, the V gene TRBV15; 10 bases agree with TRBD2. The CDR3 is 14 residues long. Per germline, CDR1 LNHNV and CDR2 YYDKDF (reference sequence). After removal of 2 bases from V and 3 bases from J, the junction contained 1 base not matched to a gene. CDR3: CATSRSSGSYEQYF. The CDR3 DNA reads TGTGCCACCAGCAGATCTAGCGGGAGCTACGAGCAGTACTTC.

This chain links TRBV5-1 with TRBJ2-1, with TRBD2 identical over 10 bases. Unmatched junction bases numbered 1, after V lost 7 bases and J lost 0 bases. CDR3 length: 14 residues. CDR1 and CDR2 (germline): SGHRS, YFSETQ. The CDR3 reads CASEREGSYNEQFF. CDR3 nucleotide sequence: TGCGCCAGCGAGCGGGAGGGCTCCTACAATGAGCAGTTCTTC.

This clone appeared a single time. The gene calls are TRBV29-1 and TRBJ1-1; tentatively, D is TRBD1 (6 bases). Germline V lookup: CDR1 SQVTM, CDR2 ANQGSEA. The CDR3 loop spans 12 amino acids. V lost 4 bases to trimming and J lost 4 bases, with 10 bases between them. The CDR3 sequence: CSVVAGATEAFF. In nucleotides, the CDR3 is TGCAGCGTTGTTGCAGGGGCCACTGAAGCTTTCTTT.

The chain joins TRBV27 to TRBJ2-7; 8 bases agree with TRBD1. With 4 bases clipped from V and 1 base from J, the junction kept 6 bases outside the gene matches. The CDR3 has 15 amino acids. CDR1 MNHEY and CDR2 SMNVEV come from the germline V gene (reference sequence). Written as DNA, the CDR3 is TGTGCCAGCAGTTACTGGACAGGGATGTCCTACGAGCAGTACTTC. Protein: CASSYWTGMSYEQYF.

The V and J genes are TRBV30 and TRBJ2-3; 10 nucleotides align to TRBD2. Germline values: CDR1 GTSNPN, CDR2 SVGIG (reference sequence). The J segment lost 0 bases and the V segment lost 7 bases, leaving 4 bases of the junction unmatched. This CDR3 has 14 amino acids. CDR3 nucleotide sequence: TGTGCCTCCTCGACTAGCGGGAGCACAGATACGCAGTATTTT. Its translation: CASSTSGSTDTQYF.